What follows are 23 T cell receptor beta chains derived from one specimen sequenced in a study of blood T cell repertoires in COVID-19. This table comes from immunoSEQ multiplex PCR, and its TCRdb copy is limited to in-frame clones, with some not included. This sample carries roughly 250,000 clones, 84% of them seen once, and the ten largest clones take 1.5% to 1.7%. The sequencing input was peripheral blood. The receptor set was obtained from a woman between 40 and 55 years old who had recovered from COVID-19.

The chain uses TRBV3-1 (or the pseudogene TRBV3-2) and TRBJ2-2; D unresolved. From germline, CDR1 is LGHDT and CDR2 YNNKEL (reference sequence). Trimming took 2 bases from V and 2 from J, leaving 12 bases between them. The CDR3 runs to 16 residues. The CDR3 DNA is TGTGCCAGCAGCCAAACCTATAGAATTAACACCGGGGAGCTGTTTTTT. Translating gives CASSQTYRINTGELFF.

The chain couples TRBV5-1 to TRBJ2-2; 8 bases line up with TRBD1. Trimming removed 4 bases from V and 5 bases from J; junction bases left unmatched: 4. Germline-derived CDR1 and CDR2 are SGHRS and YFSETQ. This CDR3 is 14 amino acids long. The CDR3 spells CASSKDRETGELFF. DNA for the CDR3: TGCGCCAGCAGCAAGGACAGGGAGACCGGGGAGCTGTTTTTT.

V and J are TRBV18 and TRBJ1-2; D possibly corresponds to TRBD1 (5 bases). Trimming took off 2 bases at V and 9 bases at J, with 13 bases between the two ends. Germline assignment: CDR1 KGHSH and CDR2 LQKENI. This CDR3 has 13 amino acids. In nucleotides, the CDR3 is TGTGCCAGCTCACCAGGATCGGGGGGGAGCTACACCTTC. It translates to CASSPGSGGSYTF.

The genes are TRBV6-6 and TRBJ1-2, with D uncertain. Germline CDR1 is MNHNY and CDR2 is SVGAGI (reference sequence). This CDR3 has 15 amino acids. V shed 3 bases and J shed 0 bases, with 11 bases lying between them. CDR3 sequence reads: CASSYNPFSNYGYTF. The CDR3 DNA follows: TGTGCCAGCAGTTATAATCCCTTTTCTAACTATGGCTACACCTTC.

The chain combines TRBV2 with TRBJ2-5; D is perhaps TRBD1 (6 bases). The CDR3 consists of 13 residues. Germline V gene data show CDR1 as SNHLY and CDR2 as FYNNEI. Trimming pared 5 bases from V and 4 bases from J, leaving 11 bases between. The CDR3 coding sequence is TGTGCCAGCAGTACGAACAGGGCAGAGACCCAGTACTTC. It yields the protein CASSTNRAETQYF.

V gene TRBV19 combines with J gene TRBJ1-1; D is unclear. The germline V gene encodes CDR1 LNHDA and CDR2 SQIVND (reference sequence). Between the trimmed V and J ends, which lost 3 bases and 4 bases, there was a span of 6 bases. The CDR3 consists of 12 residues. DNA of the CDR3: TGTGCCAGTAGTATGACAAGCACTGAAGCTTTCTTT. Its protein product is CASSMTSTEAFF.

The table lists this clone with a count of one. The chain combines TRBV18 with TRBJ1-1, with a weak D call TRBD1 (5 bases). Trimming left V 3 bases short and J 1 base short, with 9 bases between. The CDR3 spans 14 residues. CDR1 and CDR2 from the germline V gene are KGHSH and LQKENI. Here the CDR3 DNA reads TGTGCCAGCTCACCGGCTAGGGGGAACACTGAAGCTTTCTTT. As protein: CASSPARGNTEAFF.

The chain recombines TRBV3-1 (or the pseudogene TRBV3-2) with TRBJ2-6; tentatively, D is TRBD1 (5 bases). The V end lost 4 bases, the J end lost 4 bases, and 14 bases lay between the germline ends. The CDR3 has 16 amino acids. CDR1 LGHDT and CDR2 YNNKEL come from the germline V gene (reference sequence). In DNA form, the CDR3 reads TGTGCCAGCAGCCCCAGGACATTTACCGGGGCCAACGTCCTGACTTTC. It codes for CASSPRTFTGANVLTF.

The V gene is TRBV19, the J gene TRBJ1-2; D may be TRBD1 (6 bases). CDR1 and CDR2 from the germline V gene are LNHDA and SQIVND (reference sequence). The ends were cut back, 4 bases at V and 4 bases at J, with 13 bases in the middle. The CDR3 has 14 amino acids. The chain's CDR3 is CASSTDRRGYGYTF. DNA for the CDR3: TGTGCCAGTAGTACGGACAGAAGGGGCTATGGCTACACCTTC. The complete variable domain, with remaining parts taken from reference TRBV19 and TRBJ1-2, reads DGGITQSPKYLFRKEGQNVTLSCEQNLNHDAMYWYRQDPGQGLRLIYYSQIVNDFQKGDIAEGYSVSREKKESFPLTVTSAQKNPTAFYLCASSTDRRGYGYTFGSGTRLTVV.

In regard to this clone: This CDR3 is also generated by other DNA sequences in the sample. The gene calls are TRBV12-3 or TRBV12-4 and TRBJ1-2; no clear D gene. This CDR3 has 12 residues. V lost 6 bases to trimming and J lost 2 bases, with 7 bases between them. The CDR3 DNA reads as TGTGCCAGCAGCGCGACAAACTATGGCTACACCTTC. It translates to CASSATNYGYTF.

There are a few counts of this clone. This chain uses TRBV9 with TRBJ1-2; 7 bases match TRBD1. V shed 0 bases and J 5 bases; nucleotides not matched to a gene: 4. CDR1 is SGDLS and CDR2 is YYNGEE in the germline V gene. The CDR3 totals 14 residues. The CDR3 loop reads CASSVGGQSYGYTF. CDR3 DNA: TGTGCCAGCAGCGTAGGGGGACAGTCTTATGGCTACACCTTC.

This chain uses TRBV24-1 with TRBJ2-3, with a possible D match to TRBD2 (5 bases). This CDR3 is built from 15 residues. Germline values: CDR1 KGHDR, CDR2 SFDVKD. Trimming shortened V by 4 bases and J by 4 bases, and 14 bases separated the two germline ends. The CDR3 sequence: CATSDPRTGPDTQYF. The CDR3 DNA sequence: TGTGCCACCAGTGACCCCAGGACTGGTCCAGATACGCAGTATTTT.

The table lists this clone with a few counts. This chain links TRBV24-1 with TRBJ2-2; tentative D call: TRBD2 (6 bases). V lost 0 bases and J lost 4, with 11 bases in between. Germline CDR1 KGHDR, CDR2 SFDVKD. CDR3 length: 16 residues. The CDR3 nucleotides read TGTGCCACCAGTGATTTGCGGGGGTTCCCCACCGGGGAGCTGTTTTTT. The encoded protein is CATSDLRGFPTGELFF.

About this clone: One end of the junction varies from germline; a read error may be responsible. The chain recombines TRBV5-6 with TRBJ2-7; the match to TRBD2 covers 9 bases. The CDR3 has 15 amino acids. Germline CDR1 and CDR2: SGHDT and YYEEEE. DNA for the CDR3: TGTGCCCGCAGCGGGCGGCGGGGGGGGGCCTACGAGCAGTACTTC. Protein product: CARSGRRGGAYEQYF.

The rearrangement links TRBV27 to TRBJ2-7, with TRBD2 identical over 8 bases. Germline V CDR1 and CDR2: MNHEY, SMNVEV (reference sequence). Trimming cost V 3 bases and J 6 bases; bases outside gene matches: 10. This CDR3 comprises 15 residues. The CDR3 nucleotides are TGTGCCAGCAGTTTGGGTTGGCGGGGGGCGATCGAGCAGTACTTC. Translation: CASSLGWRGAIEQYF.

The gene calls are TRBV7-6 and TRBJ2-2; 9 nucleotides line up with TRBD1. This CDR3 is built from 15 residues. V was clipped by 5 bases and J by 4 bases; unmatched bases: 5. From germline, CDR1 is SGHVS and CDR2 FNYEAQ. The CDR3 sequence: CASSVQGARTGELFF. Here the CDR3 DNA reads TGTGCCAGCAGCGTACAGGGGGCGCGCACCGGGGAGCTGTTTTTT.

The chain links TRBV5-6 to TRBJ2-3; the match to TRBD2 covers 11 bases. With 3 bases clipped from V and 2 bases from J, the junction kept 8 bases outside the gene matches. This CDR3 comprises 17 residues. Germline V CDR1 and CDR2: SGHDT, YYEEEE. CDR3 sequence (DNA): TGTGCCAGCAGCTACCGACTAGCGGGGAGCCTCACAGATACGCAGTATTTT. Residues: CASSYRLAGSLTDTQYF. The full variable domain, completed using reference TRBV5-6 and TRBJ2-3, is DAGVTQSPTHLIKTRGQQVTLRCSPKSGHDTVSWYQQALGQGPQFIFQYYEEEERQRGNFPDRFSGHQFPNYSSELNVNALLLGDSALYLCASSYRLAGSLTDTQYFGPGTRLTVL.

This chain uses TRBV4-1 with TRBJ2-3, with a possible D match to TRBD1 (6 bases). Trimming shortened V by 2 bases and J by 3 bases, and 6 bases separated the two germline ends. The CDR3 runs 13 residues. Germline V gene data show CDR1 as MGHRA and CDR2 as YSYEKL. The CDR3 DNA reads TGCGCCAGCAGCCAACAGGGGACAGATACGCAGTATTTT. Amino acids: CASSQQGTDTQYF.

This chain connects TRBV4-1 to TRBJ2-3; D is unclear. The CDR3 has 16 amino acids. Trimming took 0 bases from V and 1 from J, leaving 11 bases between them. CDR1 is MGHRA, CDR2 YSYEKL, per germline. Written as DNA, the CDR3 is TGCGCCAGCAGCCAAGATCTTACACGTCGCACAGATACGCAGTATTTT. It is translated as CASSQDLTRRTDTQYF.

The rearrangement joins TRBV5-4 to TRBJ2-3; D might be TRBD1 (5 bases). CDR1 SGHNT and CDR2 YYREEE come from the germline V gene (reference sequence). The CDR3 extends over 13 amino acids. The V and J ends lost 0 bases and 10 bases respectively, with 12 bases between them. CDR3 region: CASSLEGLKAQYF. DNA of the CDR3: TGTGCCAGCAGCTTGGAGGGGTTGAAGGCGCAGTATTTT.

This clone was seen more than once but under ten times. CDR3 DNA: TGCAGTGCTAGTCGCGGCAGGACAGGGAGGGAGCCCCAGCATTTT. As protein: CSASRGRTGREPQHF. The chain combines TRBV20-1 with TRBJ1-5; TRBD1 matches at 8 bases. Germline trimming cut 3 bases from V and 8 bases from J; bases unmatched to any gene: 12. The CDR3 consists of 15 residues. Germline V gene data show CDR1 as DFQATT and CDR2 as SNEGSKA (reference sequence).

The chain carries TRBV19 and TRBJ1-1; possible D gene TRBD1, 6 bases. The CDR3 runs 14 residues. The germline CDR1 and CDR2 sequences are LNHDA and SQIVND (reference sequence). V gave up 6 bases and J gave up 1 base, with 12 bases separating them. The CDR3 region is CASRPQGTNTEAFF. The CDR3 coding sequence is TGTGCCAGTAGACCTCAGGGGACGAACACTGAAGCTTTCTTT. Based on the CDR3 plus reference TRBV19 and TRBJ1-1, the full variable domain is DGGITQSPKYLFRKEGQNVTLSCEQNLNHDAMYWYRQDPGQGLRLIYYSQIVNDFQKGDIAEGYSVSREKKESFPLTVTSAQKNPTAFYLCASRPQGTNTEAFFGQGTRLTVV.

The chain couples TRBV6-5 to TRBJ1-3, with TRBD1 as a possible D gene (6 bases). The CDR3 runs to 15 residues. CDR1 is MNHEY and CDR2 is SVGAGI in the germline V gene. Trimming pared 2 bases from V and 4 bases from J, leaving 12 bases between. The chain's CDR3 is CASSYQGSSGNTIYF. The CDR3 bases are TGTGCCAGCAGTTACCAGGGGAGCTCCGGAAACACCATATATTTT.